This T cell receptor (beta chain) was profiled in a study of T cell responses to AZD1222 COVID-19 vaccine. Points from the study as a whole: When two AZD1222 doses had been given, Spike-specific TCR breadth and depth rose. Mapped onto spike, vaccine-associated CD4 TCRs spanned it and were dominant at 160-218 and 743-854. Mostly white British, mostly female donors; authors suggested clonal diversity may be underestimated. Reports indicate that nearly half of spike-specific TCRs are directed at unmutated variant regions.

V dropped 2 bases and J dropped 7 bases, with 14 bases sitting between them. The CDR3 spans 14 residues. Germline values: CDR1 MDHEN, CDR2 SYDVKM. With respect to this clone: What it binds is unknown.

Here immunoSEQ multiplex PCR was the method, and the copy in TCRdb shows in-frame clones only, minus some. Here the sample spans 100,000 to 150,000 clones, approximately 91% being singletons. This sample comprised peripheral blood, obtained 28 days after the second AZD1222 dose. The J gene is TRBJ1-2, the V gene TRBV28; maybe TRBD1 (5 bases). This TCR came from an adult who received the AZD1222 COVID-19 vaccine. The CDR3 DNA sequence: TGTGCCAGCAGTTTAGGTTTTCAGGGTAGTGGCTACACCTTC. The encoded protein is CASSLGFQGSGYTF.